Listed here are 17 T cell receptor beta chains from one sample, sequenced in a study of cytomegalovirus exposure and HLA in healthy donors. The PCR used 60 Vbeta and 13 Jbeta primers. The assay was immunoSEQ multiplex PCR, and TCRdb's table has in-frame clones only and misses some. Among 140,000 to 150,000 clones listed, 68% were seen once. Sequencing was performed on PBMCs. These receptors were obtained from a man between 60 and 70 years old in good health and CMV-seronegative.

The chain joins TRBV27 to TRBJ2-2; TRBD1 matches 9 bases. CDR1 is MNHEY, CDR2 SMNVEV, per germline (reference sequence). CDR3 length: 17 residues. The trim removed 7 bases at V and 5 bases at J, leaving 14 bases unmatched. CDR3 DNA sequence: TGTGCCAGCACCAAACAGGGGGGACAGGGTTATACCGGGGAGCTGTTTTTT. Protein product: CASTKQGGQGYTGELFF.

The gene calls are TRBV2 and TRBJ1-1; 10 bases align to TRBD1. Unmatched junction bases numbered 9, after V lost 6 bases and J lost 8 bases. The CDR3 is 14 amino acids. Germline loops: CDR1 SNHLY, CDR2 FYNNEI. CDR3: CASRVTGGPSEAFF. For the CDR3, the DNA is TGTGCCAGCAGGGTGACAGGGGGCCCTTCGGAAGCTTTCTTT.

The genes are TRBV7-7 and TRBJ2-3, with 9 positions matching TRBD1. The germline CDR1 and CDR2 sequences are SSHAT and FNYEAQ (reference sequence). V shed 5 bases and J 8 bases; nucleotides not matched to a gene: 5. The CDR3 extends over 13 amino acids. The CDR3 loop is CASSARQGGTQYF. CDR3 nucleotide sequence: TGTGCCAGCAGCGCCAGACAGGGGGGTACGCAGTATTTT. Full variable domain (missing parts from reference TRBV7-7 and TRBJ2-3): GAGVSQSPRYKVTKRGQDVTLRCDPISSHATLYWYQQALGQGPEFLTYFNYEAQPDKSGLPSDRFSAERPEGSISTLTIQRTEQRDSAMYRCASSARQGGTQYFGPGTRLTVL.

The J gene is TRBJ2-1, the V gene TRBV19; weak D call: TRBD2 (6 bases). The germline CDR1 and CDR2 sequences are LNHDA and SQIVND (reference sequence). The V gene lost 1 base and the J gene lost 9 bases, with 10 bases spanning the gap. This CDR3 region has 13 residues. Written as DNA, the CDR3 is TGTGCCAGTAGTATAGGACTAGAAGGTGAGCAGTTCTTC. It specifies CASSIGLEGEQFF.

The rearrangement joins TRBV2 to TRBJ2-2; 7 nucleotides align to TRBD2. The CDR3 totals 16 residues. Germline trimming cut 4 bases from V and 1 base from J; bases unmatched to any gene: 6. Looked up from germline, CDR1 is SNHLY and CDR2 is FYNNEI. Here the CDR3 reads CASSAPLAENTGELFF. The CDR3 nucleotides read TGTGCCAGCAGTGCCCCCCTAGCGGAGAACACCGGGGAGCTGTTTTTT.

The chain combines TRBV5-1 with TRBJ2-3; D is uncertain. There are 12 residues in the CDR3. CDR1 SGHRS and CDR2 YFSETQ come from the germline V gene. V gave up 1 base and J gave up 4 bases, with 4 bases separating them. The CDR3 coding sequence is TGCGCCAGCAGCTTGCTCCCAGATACGCAGTATTTT. Its translation: CASSLLPDTQYF.

The chain joins TRBV5-4 to TRBJ1-2; 7 bases align to TRBD1. This CDR3 spans 17 amino acids. The germline CDR1 and CDR2 sequences are SGHNT and YYREEE (reference sequence). Trimming removed 4 bases from V and 4 bases from J; junction bases left unmatched: 16. The DNA of the CDR3 is TGTGCCAGCAGCACTATTCTAGGGGGCCTAGGGGGCTATGGCTACACCTTC. Encoded protein: CASSTILGGLGGYGYTF.

The rearrangement joins TRBV6-5 to TRBJ1-6, with D hard to call. There are 16 residues in the CDR3. The V gene lost 4 bases and the J gene lost 6 bases, with 16 bases spanning the gap. Germline CDR1 and CDR2: MNHEY and SVGAGI. CDR3: CASSSQVRAANSPLHF. The CDR3 bases are TGTGCCAGCAGTTCTCAGGTGCGGGCAGCTAATTCACCCCTCCACTTT.

In this sample, this clone turned up a few times. DNA for the CDR3: TGTGCCAGCTCACCATTGGATCAGGGGGCCGGTACTGAAGCTTTCTTT. This gives the protein CASSPLDQGAGTEAFF. J is TRBJ1-1 and V is TRBV18; 8 bases agree with TRBD1. V was pared by 2 bases and J by 5 bases, with 10 bases of the junction left unmatched. This CDR3 has 16 residues. Germline-derived CDR1 and CDR2 are KGHSH and LQKENI.

V gene TRBV7-6 combines with J gene TRBJ1-2, with D possibly matching TRBD1 (6 bases). The CDR3 runs to 18 residues. Between the trimmed V and J ends, which lost 3 bases and 5 bases, there was a span of 25 bases. CDR1 and CDR2 (germline): SGHVS, FNYEAQ. CDR3: CASSLGRTGHINLYGYTF. In DNA, the CDR3 is TGTGCCAGCAGCTTGGGACGGACGGGACACATCAACTTGTATGGCTACACCTTC.

The J gene is TRBJ2-1, the V gene TRBV6-5, with TRBD1 as a possible D gene (6 bases). Germline assignment: CDR1 MNHEY and CDR2 SVGAGI. V was clipped by 8 bases and J by 12 bases, with 14 bases between them. The CDR3 spans 11 residues. CDR3 residues: CASGEGTRQFF. The CDR3 coding sequence is TGTGCCAGCGGCGAAGGGACAAGGCAGTTCTTC.

V is TRBV5-1 and J is TRBJ2-5; a possible D gene is TRBD2 (5 bases). Germline V gene lookup returns CDR1 SGHRS and CDR2 YFSETQ. The CDR3 totals 15 residues. V lost 6 bases and J lost 2, with 17 bases in between. The CDR3 loop reads CASTTGRAVQETQYF. The CDR3 DNA reads as TGCGCCAGCACCACCGGCAGAGCGGTACAAGAGACCCAGTACTTC.

Here the CDR3 reads CASSLYSGEPTGELFF. CDR3 sequence (DNA): TGTGCCAGCAGCTTGTATAGCGGTGAACCGACCGGGGAGCTGTTTTTT. J is TRBJ2-2 and V is TRBV7-2; the D gene is possibly TRBD2 (6 bases). The CDR3 loop spans 16 amino acids. Germline V CDR1 and CDR2: SGHTA, FQGNSA. V was shortened by 3 bases and J by 5 bases, with 16 bases between the two germline ends.

This clone was seen more than once but under ten times. This rearrangement joins TRBV9 to TRBJ2-1, with 7 positions matching TRBD2. CDR1 is SGDLS, CDR2 YYNGEE, per germline. With 3 bases clipped from V and 7 bases from J, the junction kept 7 bases outside the gene matches. The CDR3 sequence is 14 residues long. This chain's CDR3 is CASSASGGGNEQFF. For the CDR3, the DNA is TGTGCCAGCAGCGCCTCTGGGGGGGGGAATGAGCAGTTCTTC. The variable domain in full, completed from reference TRBV9 and TRBJ2-1, reads DSGVTQTPKHLITATGQRVTLRCSPRSGDLSVYWYQQSLDQGLQFLIQYYNGEERAKGNILERFSAQQFPDLHSELNLSSLELGDSALYFCASSASGGGNEQFFGPGTRLTVL.

The rearrangement joins TRBV7-9 to TRBJ2-1; tentative D call: TRBD2 (6 bases). Germline V gives CDR1 SEHNR, CDR2 FQNEAQ (reference sequence). V lost 4 bases to trimming and J lost 3 bases, with 13 bases between them. There are 15 residues in the CDR3. The DNA for the CDR3 is TGTGCCAGCAGCTCTAGCGCGAGAAGCTACAATGAGCAGTTCTTC. Amino acids: CASSSSARSYNEQFF. The whole variable domain, remainder taken from reference TRBV7-9 and TRBJ2-1, is DTGVSQNPRHKITKRGQNVTFRCDPISEHNRLYWYRQTLGQGPEFLTYFQNEAQLEKSRLLSDRFSAERPKGSFSTLEIQRTEQGDSAMYLCASSSSARSYNEQFFGPGTRLTVL.

The genes are TRBV6-1 and TRBJ1-2, with TRBD1 identical over 9 bases. The CDR3 is 14 amino acids. V dropped 5 bases and J dropped 8; count of bases not matched to a gene: 9. Germline V gives CDR1 MNHNS, CDR2 SASEGT. The CDR3 nucleotides are TGTGCCAGCAGTCATCTTGGACAGGGGTACGGCTACACCTTC. It is translated as CASSHLGQGYGYTF.

This chain joins TRBV27 and TRBJ2-1, with TRBD1 identical over 11 bases. After removal of 6 bases from V and 8 bases from J, the junction contained 9 bases not matched to a gene. Germline CDR1 is MNHEY and CDR2 is SMNVEV (reference sequence). The CDR3 contains 15 residues. The CDR3 region is CASSPGTGGRDEQFF. As DNA, the CDR3 is TGTGCCAGCAGCCCCGGGACAGGGGGAAGGGATGAGCAGTTCTTC.